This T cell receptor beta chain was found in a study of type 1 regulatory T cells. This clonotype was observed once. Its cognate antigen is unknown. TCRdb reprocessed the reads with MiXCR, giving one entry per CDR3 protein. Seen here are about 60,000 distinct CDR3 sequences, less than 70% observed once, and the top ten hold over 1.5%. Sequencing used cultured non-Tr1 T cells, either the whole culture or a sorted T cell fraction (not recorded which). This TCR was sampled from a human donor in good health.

The CDR3 is CASSSHRLPSSSGANVLTF. CDR3 DNA sequence: TGTGCCAGCAGTTCGCACAGGTTACCCTCCAGCTCTGGGGCCAACGTCCTGACTTTC. The chain joins TRBV27 to TRBJ2-6; TRBD1 might be the D (5 bases). Germline V gives CDR1 MNHEY, CDR2 SMNVEV (reference sequence). CDR3 length: 19 residues. The germline V and J ends were trimmed by 4 bases and 0 bases, with 19 bases remaining between them.